These 27 T cell receptor beta chains originate from one sample sequenced in a study of T cells in Graves' hyperthyroidism and ophthalmopathy. TCR beta CDR3 regions were amplified from RNA. First-round RT-PCR of the TCR CDR3 relied on the HTBI primer set. Each CDR3 protein is one row after TCRdb ran MiXCR on the multiplex PCR reads. The data contain about 720,000 distinct CDR3 sequences, roughly 17% of them seen just once; the ten biggest clones take up about 8.4%. Sequencing was done on a sample of blood. The receptors shown here come from a man younger than 30 with Graves' hyperthyroidism.

This clonotype was found a few times. The CDR3 DNA reads as TGTGCCAGTAGTATAGCGGGGATGCAGACCCAGTACTTC. It encodes CASSIAGMQTQYF. The chain uses TRBV19 and TRBJ2-5, with a possible D match to TRBD2 (5 bases). V was clipped by 1 base and J by 6 bases, with 9 bases between them. The CDR3 has 13 amino acids. Germline CDR1 and CDR2: LNHDA and SQIVND (reference sequence).

The chain links TRBV6-1 to TRBJ2-7, with D hard to call. V was trimmed by 10 bases and J by 3 bases, leaving 19 bases between them. The CDR3 sequence is 14 residues long. Per the germline V gene, CDR1 is MNHNS and CDR2 is SASEGT. The CDR3 DNA reads TGTGCCACCGCGGTATCGGAACAGCTCTACGAGCAGTACTTC. Translation gives CATAVSEQLYEQYF.

This clonotype has at least ten counts. The rearrangement links TRBV28 to TRBJ2-7; TRBD2 agrees at 8 bases. CDR1 MDHEN and CDR2 SYDVKM come from the germline V gene. The junction had 7 bases not matched to a gene; V was cut back by 4 bases and J by 5 bases. This CDR3 region has 14 residues. The CDR3, as DNA: TGTGCCAGCAGTTGGGAGCGGGAGATCGACGAGCAGTACTTC. Amino acids: CASSWEREIDEQYF.

Many counts were recorded for this clonotype. The V call is TRBV11-3, the J call TRBJ2-5, with D perhaps TRBD1 (6 bases). The germline CDR1 and CDR2 sequences are SGHNT and YENEEA. V gave up 3 bases and J gave up 6 bases, with 8 bases separating them. The CDR3 loop spans 12 amino acids. DNA of the CDR3: TGTGCCAGCAGCTTCAGGGGACAGACCCAGTACTTC. As protein: CASSFRGQTQYF.

The genes are TRBV4-1 and TRBJ2-7; TRBD1 is a possible D gene (6 bases). The CDR3 length is 14 residues. V was trimmed by 2 bases and J by 3 bases, leaving 11 bases between them. Per germline, CDR1 MGHRA and CDR2 YSYEKL. The CDR3 region has the DNA TGCGCCAGCAGCCAATATTTAGGGGGCTACGAGCAGTACTTC. Its translation: CASSQYLGGYEQYF.

The table lists this clonotype with many counts. CDR3 coding DNA: TGTGCCAGCAGCCTATCTGGTCTCCCCGAGCAGTACTTC. It codes for CASSLSGLPEQYF. This chain connects TRBV7-9 to TRBJ2-7; no clear D gene. The germline V and J ends were trimmed by 5 bases and 6 bases, with 14 bases remaining between them. The V gene's germline CDR1 is SEHNR and CDR2 FQNEAQ (reference sequence). The CDR3 spans 13 residues.

This clonotype came up once. V usage is TRBV10-3 and J usage is TRBJ1-2, with D hard to call. The CDR3 is 15 amino acids. Germline V gene lookup returns CDR1 ENHRY and CDR2 SYGVKD. V was trimmed by 4 bases and J by 1 base, leaving 13 bases between them. The CDR3 protein is CAISVRDNNNYGYTF. In DNA, the CDR3 is TGTGCCATCAGTGTCCGTGACAACAATAACTATGGCTACACCTTC.

This clonotype was seen repeatedly, ten times or more. V is TRBV20-1 and J is TRBJ2-5; 11 nucleotides match TRBD2. Trimming cost V 5 bases and J 3 bases; bases outside gene matches: 11. Germline V gene lookup returns CDR1 DFQATT and CDR2 SNEGSKA (reference sequence). This CDR3 comprises 16 residues. The CDR3 here is CSALGDSGRAEETQYF. DNA for the CDR3: TGCAGTGCTCTAGGGGATAGCGGGAGGGCCGAAGAGACCCAGTACTTC.

In this sample, this clonotype turned up many times. The chain recombines TRBV18 with TRBJ2-1; 8 positions agree with TRBD2. V shed 2 bases, J shed 4 bases, and the junction held 7 bases outside the gene matches. The CDR3 consists of 16 residues. CDR1 is KGHSH, CDR2 LQKENI, per germline. The CDR3 DNA sequence: TGTGCCAGCTCACCAGGGGTAGCGGGAACGTACAATGAGCAGTTCTTC. It translates to CASSPGVAGTYNEQFF. Using reference TRBV18 and TRBJ2-1 for the parts outside the CDR3, the full variable domain is NAGVMQNPRHLVRRRGQEARLRCSPMKGHSHVYWYRQLPEEGLKFMVYLQKENIIDESGMPKERFSAEFPKEGPSILRIQQVVRGDSAAYFCASSPGVAGTYNEQFFGPGTRLTVL.

The gene calls are TRBV28 and TRBJ2-7, with D unclear. The CDR3 contains 13 residues. Trimming left V 4 bases short and J 4 bases short, with 11 bases between. CDR1 and CDR2 from the germline V gene are MDHEN and SYDVKM. The CDR3 region is CASSSFSRYEQYF. The CDR3 coding sequence is TGTGCCAGCAGTTCCTTCTCAAGGTACGAGCAGTACTTC.

This clonotype has at least ten counts. This chain joins TRBV24-1 and TRBJ2-2; D ambiguous. The CDR3 has 12 amino acids. V lost 6 bases and J lost 7, with 8 bases in between. In germline, CDR1 is KGHDR, CDR2 SFDVKD. The CDR3 reads CATSRVVGELFF. The CDR3 DNA sequence: TGTGCCACCAGTCGGGTCGTCGGGGAGCTGTTTTTT.

This chain joins TRBV10-3 and TRBJ2-3; a weak D match, TRBD2 (5 bases). The CDR3 loop spans 14 amino acids. V shed 2 bases and J shed 4 bases, with 10 bases lying between them. CDR1 ENHRY and CDR2 SYGVKD come from the germline V gene. The CDR3 DNA follows: TGTGCCATCAGTGAGAGGGCTAGCTCAGATACGCAGTATTTT. This encodes CAISERASSDTQYF.

In this sample, this clonotype turned up a few times. This chain's CDR3 is CASSSYRGSNEKLFF. Here the CDR3 DNA reads TGTGCCAGCAGTTCCTACAGGGGTTCTAATGAAAAACTGTTTTTT. The chain is built from TRBV28 and TRBJ1-4, with 7 bases matching TRBD1. The germline V gene has CDR1 MDHEN and CDR2 SYDVKM. CDR3 size: 15 residues. V lost 4 bases to trimming and J lost 3 bases; unmatched junction nucleotides: 5.

V gene TRBV9 combines with J gene TRBJ2-7, with TRBD2 matching 9 bases. Germline V lookup: CDR1 SGDLS, CDR2 YYNGEE. Trimming took 0 bases from V and 3 from J; bases not matched to a gene: 7. This CDR3 is built from 16 residues. The CDR3 protein is CASSVGFLAGFYEQYF. In DNA form, the CDR3 reads TGTGCCAGCAGCGTAGGGTTTCTAGCGGGATTCTACGAGCAGTACTTC.

This chain connects TRBV6-1 to TRBJ2-3, with D tentatively TRBD2 (6 bases). The germline V gene encodes CDR1 MNHNS and CDR2 SASEGT. The V end lost 7 bases, the J end lost 3 bases, and 23 bases lay between the germline ends. The CDR3 runs to 17 residues. For the CDR3, the DNA is TGTGCCAGCACTCTAACCCCGAGGAATAGCGGAACAGATACGCAGTATTTT. This translates into CASTLTPRNSGTDTQYF.

This clonotype was counted ten times or more. The V gene is TRBV7-2, the J gene TRBJ1-2; D is possibly TRBD1 (5 bases). CDR1 and CDR2 from the germline V gene are SGHTA and FQGNSA. CDR3 length equals 17 residues. V was shortened by 4 bases and J by 2 bases, with 20 bases between the two germline ends. CDR3 sequence reads: CASSYSSLGGGNYGYTF. CDR3 nucleotides: TGTGCCAGCAGCTATAGCTCCCTTGGGGGGGGGAACTATGGCTACACCTTC. Full variable domain (rest looked up from reference TRBV7-2 and TRBJ1-2): GAGVSQSPSNKVTEKGKDVELRCDPISGHTALYWYRQSLGQGLEFLIYFQGNSAPDKSGLPSDRFSAERTGGSVSTLTIQRTQQEDSAVYLCASSYSSLGGGNYGYTFGSGTRLTVV.

The sample holds a few counts of this clonotype. The genes are TRBV6-1 and TRBJ2-2; TRBD1 agrees at 9 bases. CDR1 and CDR2 from the germline V gene are MNHNS and SASEGT. The CDR3 consists of 14 residues. J gave up 3 bases and V 6 bases, and 2 bases lay outside the gene matches. The CDR3, as DNA: TGTGCCAGCAGACAGGGGGCAGACACCGGGGAGCTGTTTTTT. Translating gives CASRQGADTGELFF.

A few counts support this clonotype. V is TRBV6-5 and J is TRBJ2-2; no firm D call. This CDR3 has 13 residues. The germline V and J ends were trimmed by 0 bases and 6 bases, with 5 bases remaining between them. The germline CDR1 and CDR2 sequences are MNHEY and SVGAGI. Here the CDR3 DNA reads TGTGCCAGCAGTTACTCAGAGGCCGGGGAGCTGTTTTTT. Its protein is CASSYSEAGELFF.

This clonotype came up a few times. The rearrangement joins TRBV27 to TRBJ2-5, with 8 bases that match TRBD2. Germline loops: CDR1 MNHEY, CDR2 SMNVEV (reference sequence). CDR3 length: 14 amino acids. The V gene end was trimmed by 10 bases and the J gene end by 3 bases; junction bases not matched to a gene: 10. This CDR3 is CAISTSVLEETQYF. The CDR3 bases are TGTGCCATTTCGACTAGCGTTTTGGAAGAGACCCAGTACTTC.

This clonotype was counted a few times. V is TRBV4-1 and J is TRBJ1-2; possible D gene TRBD1, 6 bases. The V gene's germline CDR1 is MGHRA and CDR2 YSYEKL. The length of the CDR3 is 13 residues. V was pared by 4 bases and J by 4 bases, with 10 bases between. The CDR3 region is CASSPRDTYGYTF. DNA of the CDR3: TGCGCCAGCAGCCCACGGGACACCTATGGCTACACCTTC.

This clonotype was recorded a few times. This chain's CDR3 is CASGRRAYSNQPQHF. As DNA, the CDR3 is TGTGCCAGCGGCCGGCGGGCCTATAGCAATCAGCCCCAGCATTTT. The rearrangement joins TRBV28 to TRBJ1-5; D is ambiguous. The CDR3 is made up of 15 amino acids. CDR1 MDHEN and CDR2 SYDVKM come from the germline V gene. V lost 8 bases and J lost 0, with 14 bases in between.

The chain employs TRBV7-2 and TRBJ2-7, with a possible D match to TRBD2 (5 bases). V dropped 2 bases and J dropped 6 bases, with 14 bases sitting between them. The CDR3 loop spans 14 amino acids. The germline CDR1 and CDR2 sequences are SGHTA and FQGNSA. The CDR3 DNA sequence: TGTGCCAGCAGCTTATCTCCTAGCTTATCCGAGCAGTACTTC. Translation: CASSLSPSLSEQYF.

This clonotype was seen repeatedly, ten times or more. The chain joins TRBV20-1 to TRBJ2-1; TRBD2 aligns across 7 bases. The CDR3 consists of 13 residues. Germline lookup yields CDR1 DFQATT and CDR2 SNEGSKA (reference sequence). Trimming took 4 bases from V and 5 from J; bases not matched to a gene: 5. CDR3 nucleotide sequence: TGCAGTGCTAATCCTAGCGGCAACAATGAGCAGTTCTTC. This sequence encodes CSANPSGNNEQFF.

The V gene is TRBV4-1, the J gene TRBJ2-1; D is unresolved. Germline V gene data show CDR1 as MGHRA and CDR2 as YSYEKL. CDR3 length equals 11 residues. Trimming stripped 3 bases from V and 9 bases from J, with 6 bases between. This CDR3 is CASSQRSEQFF. CDR3 DNA: TGCGCCAGCAGCCAGAGATCTGAGCAGTTCTTC.

The J gene is TRBJ2-7, the V gene TRBV6-9; D gene ambiguous. Trimming cost V 4 bases and J 0 bases, with 7 bases left between them. Germline V CDR1 and CDR2: MNHGY, SVAAGI. This CDR3 is 13 amino acids long. The CDR3, as DNA: TGTGCCAGCAGTTCCTGGGTCTCCTACGAGCAGTACTTC. This encodes CASSSWVSYEQYF.

This clonotype has just a few counts. This chain connects TRBV4-1 to TRBJ2-1, with a possible D match to TRBD2 (6 bases). This CDR3 has 18 residues. Germline lookup yields CDR1 MGHRA and CDR2 YSYEKL. V was clipped by 1 base and J by 1 base, with 17 bases between them. CDR3 in amino acids: CASSQGRGRDGSYNEQFF. The CDR3 nucleotides are TGCGCCAGCAGCCAAGGGAGGGGTCGGGACGGGTCCTACAATGAGCAGTTCTTC.

The count of this clonotype is one. The rearrangement joins TRBV9 to TRBJ2-2; TRBD1 matches 9 bases. The V and J ends lost 2 bases and 7 bases, in that order; junction bases with no gene match: 3. This CDR3 is 14 amino acids long. CDR1 SGDLS and CDR2 YYNGEE come from the germline V gene. CDR3 amino acids: CASSVWTGDGELFF. The CDR3 DNA is TGTGCCAGCAGCGTTTGGACAGGGGACGGGGAGCTGTTTTTT. Supplemented by reference TRBV9 and TRBJ2-2, the full variable domain reads DSGVTQTPKHLITATGQRVTLRCSPRSGDLSVYWYQQSLDQGLQFLIQYYNGEERAKGNILERFSAQQFPDLHSELNLSSLELGDSALYFCASSVWTGDGELFFGEGSRLTVL.